These T cell receptor beta chains were read from a single sample in a study of T cells after posttransplantation cyclophosphamide. TCRdb keeps only in-frame clones here, not all; method: immunoSEQ multiplex PCR. Of fewer than 45,000 clones in the sample, around 78% were seen once. The source was CD4+ T cells sorted from blood, collected approximately 2,000 days after a stem cell transplant with posttransplant cyclophosphamide. Every receptor here comes from a female patient in her 40s who received an allogeneic stem cell transplant from a related donor, was CMV-positive, and had no GVHD. A subset of T cells may come from the graft donor. Both conserved end residues are part of each CDR3. The order of the fields is clone size, CDR3 length, V gene, J gene, D gene, CDR3 DNA, CDR3 protein. D genes are given only for firm matches. Rows may omit the clone size; those that give it use once, few, many or a size class.

-	15	TRBV5-5	TRBJ1-2	-	TGTGCCAGCAGTTCAGGCGACGGGAGATGGTATGGCTACACCTTC	CASSSGDGRWYGYTF
-	15	TRBV28	TRBJ1-6	-	TGTGCCAGCACCACTCAGGCTCCTTATAATTCACCCCTCCACTTT	CASTTQAPYNSPLHF
few	15	TRBV6-5	TRBJ2-5	TRBD1	TGTGCCAGCAGCCCGACACAGGGGTTGGGGGAGACCCAGTACTTC	CASSPTQGLGETQYF
-	12	TRBV28	TRBJ2-3	TRBD2	TGTGCCAGCAGTTGGGGGGGAGATACGCAGTATTTT	CASSWGGDTQYF
-	11	TRBV18	TRBJ1-3	-	TGTGCCACCACTGCGAGCAACACCATATATTTT	CATTASNTIYF
-	13	TRBV5-4	TRBJ2-7	-	TGTGCCAGCAGCCCCCCGGGGGGCTGGGAGCAGTACTTC	CASSPPGGWEQYF
-	14	TRBV2	TRBJ2-7	-	TGTGCCAGCCTTAGCGGCCACCTCTCCTACGAGCAGTACTTC	CASLSGHLSYEQYF
-	16	TRBV5-1	TRBJ2-3	TRBD1	TGCGCCAGCAGCTCCCAGGGGGCGGTTAGTTCAGATACGCAGTATTTT	CASSSQGAVSSDTQYF
-	18	TRBV7-9	TRBJ1-3	-	TGTGCCAGCAGCTTATTGGCAGGGACTATATCCTCTGGAAACACCATATATTTT	CASSLLAGTISSGNTIYF
-	12	TRBV7-8	TRBJ2-2	-	TGTGCCAGCAGCTTAGGGCCCCTGAAGCTGTTTTTT	CASSLGPLKLFF
-	14	TRBV15	TRBJ2-7	-	TGTGCCACCAGCAGAGATCGACTGAATTACGAGCAGTACTTC	CATSRDRLNYEQYF
-	16	TRBV7-3	TRBJ2-7	TRBD2	TGTGCCAGCAGCTCGTTCGCGGGGGGCCACCTCTACGAGCAGTACTTC	CASSSFAGGHLYEQYF
-	16	TRBV7-9	TRBJ2-7	TRBD2	TGTGCCAGCAGCTTAACGCGCGGGGGGACCTCCTACGAGCAGTACTTC	CASSLTRGGTSYEQYF
-	15	TRBV7-9	TRBJ2-1	TRBD1	TGTGCCAGCAGCAAAACAGGGGGGAAGTGGAATGAGCAGTTCTTC	CASSKTGGKWNEQFF
-	13	TRBV10-3	TRBJ1-2	-	TGTGCCATCAGTGAGACAGGTGATTATGGCTACACCTTC	CAISETGDYGYTF
-	15	TRBV7-5	TRBJ2-5	-	TGTGCCAGCAGCGGAAAGTTGGGACTAGCCACGGCCCAGTACTTC	CASSGKLGLATAQYF
-	15	TRBV7-9	TRBJ1-2	-	TGTGCCAGCAGCGCTAGAGGAGGGGACGTCGATGGCTACACCTTC	CASSARGGDVDGYTF
-	16	TRBV4-3	TRBJ1-4	TRBD1	TGCGCCAGCAGCCATAGGACAGGGATAATAGGTGAAAAACTGTTTTTT	CASSHRTGIIGEKLFF
-	14	TRBV18	TRBJ2-7	-	TGTGCCAGCTCACCATGGTGGGAGTCCTACGAGCAGTACTTC	CASSPWWESYEQYF
-	13	TRBV21-1	TRBJ1-2	-	TGTGCCAGCAGCCGGACAGGGACGTGCGGCTACACCTTC	CASSRTGTCGYTF
-	15	TRBV5-4	TRBJ1-2	TRBD1	TGTGCCAGCAGCGGGGGACAGGGGTCCCTCTATGGCTACACCTTC	CASSGGQGSLYGYTF
few	16	TRBV7-8	TRBJ1-4	-	TGTGCCAGCAGCTTAGGGGGGCGGAGTGTCGGTGAAAAACTGTTTTTT	CASSLGGRSVGEKLFF
few	15	TRBV7-2	TRBJ2-5	TRBD2	TGTGCCAGCAGCTCCCAGTTAGCGGGGGGAGAGACCCAGTACTTC	CASSSQLAGGETQYF